These 22 T cell receptor beta chains originate from one sample sequenced in a study of OX40 agonist ivuxolimab in advanced cancers. The library was obtained by the immunoSEQ multiplex PCR assay. TCRdb took over this immuneACCESS table, retaining in-frame rearrangements with V and J assigned. Such tables are incomplete; in checked studies, under half of the missing clones stem from an unresolved V gene, and the remainder is unexplained. Within this sample are about 46,000 clones, with 82% of them counted one time only. In total, the top ten clones hold 1.5% to 2% of the sample. The sample consisted of CD4+ or CD8+ T cells sorted from blood, taken in a trial of the OX40 agonist ivuxolimab. The receptors derive from an adult with an advanced solid tumor such as melanoma, head and neck, liver or kidney cancer.

This clone was seen once. J is TRBJ2-7 and V is TRBV9; D assignment may be TRBD1 or TRBD2 (5 bases each). Germline CDR1 SGDLS, CDR2 YYNGEE. V was pared by 0 bases and J by 7 bases, with 17 bases between. The CDR3 is 15 amino acids. The CDR3 DNA is TGTGCCAGCAGCGTAGTATCAGGGCTGACGGGGGAGCAGTACTTC. This encodes CASSVVSGLTGEQYF. Using reference TRBV9 and TRBJ2-7 for the parts outside the CDR3, the full variable domain is DSGVTQTPKHLITATGQRVTLRCSPRSGDLSVYWYQQSLDQGLQFLIQYYNGEERAKGNILERFSAQQFPDLHSELNLSSLELGDSALYFCASSVVSGLTGEQYFGPGTRLTVT.

V usage is TRBV4-1 and J usage is TRBJ2-5; a weak D match, TRBD2 (6 bases). Trimming removed 0 bases from V and 0 bases from J, with 8 bases in between. The CDR3 runs 15 residues. From germline, CDR1 is MGHRA and CDR2 YSYEKL. CDR3 DNA sequence: TGCGCCAGCAGCCAAGATAGGACTAACCAAGAGACCCAGTACTTC. Its protein product is CASSQDRTNQETQYF.

Regarding this clone: A junction boundary mismatches the germline segment, possibly from a read error. The V call is TRBV7-7, the J call TRBJ2-3, with 7 nucleotides matching TRBD2. Germline V gene lookup returns CDR1 SSHAT and CDR2 FNYEAQ (reference sequence). This CDR3 has 15 residues. CDR3 DNA sequence: TGTGCTAGCAGCTTAGATAGTAGCGGGACAGATACGCAGTATTTT. The encoded protein is CASSLDSSGTDTQYF.

This clone was seen once. The chain couples TRBV7-2 to TRBJ2-3; 12 bases align to TRBD2. The CDR3 runs 20 residues. Germline CDR1 SGHTA, CDR2 FQGNSA. The junction had 13 bases not matched to a gene; V was cut back by 0 bases and J by 3 bases. The CDR3 sequence: CASSLAPNYASGGGTDTQYF. The CDR3 region has the DNA TGTGCCAGCAGCTTAGCCCCGAATTATGCTAGCGGGGGGGGGACAGATACGCAGTATTTT.

The chain recombines TRBV29-1 with TRBJ1-2; unclear D gene. CDR1 SQVTM and CDR2 ANQGSEA come from the germline V gene. Trimming removed 4 bases from V and 12 bases from J, with 6 bases in between. The CDR3 totals 8 residues. The CDR3 DNA follows: TGCAGCGTTGTTCCGGACACCTTC. Protein: CSVVPDTF.

The chain is built from TRBV7-9 and TRBJ1-1; D might be TRBD1 (5 bases). With 0 bases removed from V and 0 bases from J, the gap between germline ends came to 8 bases. Germline CDR1 is SEHNR and CDR2 is FQNEAQ (reference sequence). The CDR3 length is 15 residues. The CDR3 DNA follows: TGTGCCAGCAGCTTAGCGGGGGTCATGAACACTGAAGCTTTCTTT. It yields the protein CASSLAGVMNTEAFF. Variable domain in full (rest from reference TRBV7-9 and TRBJ1-1): DTGVSQNPRHKITKRGQNVTFRCDPISEHNRLYWYRQTLGQGPEFLTYFQNEAQLEKSRLLSDRFSAERPKGSFSTLEIQRTEQGDSAMYLCASSLAGVMNTEAFFGQGTRLTVV.

CDR3 bases: TGTGCCACCAGCAGAGATCCGCCAGCTCAAGAGACCCAGTACTTC. It encodes CATSRDPPAQETQYF. The J gene is TRBJ2-5, the V gene TRBV15, with unresolved D. The CDR3 totals 15 residues. Germline-derived CDR1 and CDR2 are LNHNV and YYDKDF (reference sequence). The V end was cut by 0 bases, the J end by 2 bases, with 10 bases between.

V is TRBV4-3 and J is TRBJ2-1; 12 nucleotides agree with TRBD2. In germline, CDR1 is LGHNA, CDR2 YSLEER. The J segment lost 3 bases and the V segment lost 1 base, leaving 4 bases of the junction unmatched. This CDR3 is built from 17 residues. CDR3 DNA sequence: TGCGCCAGCAGCCAAGGCGGACTAGCGGGGAGCTACAATGAGCAGTTCTTC. Translating it yields CASSQGGLAGSYNEQFF.

This clone was observed a handful of times. The chain links TRBV6-6 to TRBJ2-5; 8 bases are a match to TRBD2. V trimming: 5 bases; J trimming: 2 bases; junction bases outside the gene matches: 7. Germline V gene data show CDR1 as MNHNY and CDR2 as SVGAGI (reference sequence). This CDR3 region has 15 residues. DNA for the CDR3: TGTGCCAGCAGTAAAGGGCGGGGGGTGCAAGAGACCCAGTACTTC. Translation gives CASSKGRGVQETQYF.

Notes on this clone: At one end, the junction sequence differs from germline, possibly due to a read error. The chain links TRBV19 to TRBJ2-7; D call uncertain. Germline V CDR1 and CDR2: LNHDA, SQIVND (reference sequence). The length of the CDR3 is 11 residues. The CDR3 DNA reads as TGTGCCAGTAGTTTAGACTACGAGCAGTACTTC. This translates into CASSLDYEQYF. The variable domain in full, completed from reference TRBV19 and TRBJ2-7, reads DGGITQSPKYLFRKEGQNVTLSCEQNLNHDAMYWYRQDPGQGLRLIYYSQIVNDFQKGDIAEGYSVSREKKESFPLTVTSAQKNPTAFYLCASSLDYEQYFGPGTRLTVT.

This chain uses TRBV18 with TRBJ2-2; D is possibly TRBD1 (7 bases). Germline V gene data show CDR1 as KGHSH and CDR2 as LQKENI. The CDR3 is 15 amino acids. V was shortened by 4 bases and J by 3 bases, with 12 bases between the two germline ends. DNA for the CDR3: TGTGCCAGCTCACTCCAGGGGGGCTACACCGGGGAGCTGTTTTTT. It encodes CASSLQGGYTGELFF.

The chain recombines TRBV6-5 with TRBJ1-4; tentative D call: TRBD1 (6 bases). This CDR3 spans 15 amino acids. Germline-derived CDR1 and CDR2 are MNHEY and SVGAGI. V was trimmed by 0 bases and J by 4 bases, leaving 9 bases between them. Written as DNA, the CDR3 is TGTGCCAGCAGTTACTCGCGAGGGGGTAATGAAAAACTGTTTTTT. This gives the protein CASSYSRGGNEKLFF.

This clone was observed a handful of times. This chain's CDR3 is CASRGLAQPGDTQYF. The CDR3, as DNA: TGTGCCAGTAGAGGGCTAGCTCAGCCTGGGGATACGCAGTATTTT. This chain connects TRBV19 to TRBJ2-3, with TRBD2 as a possible D gene (5 bases). Germline V lookup: CDR1 LNHDA, CDR2 SQIVND (reference sequence). V was cut by 6 bases and J by 6 bases, with 19 bases left in between. This CDR3 comprises 15 residues.

The chain is built from TRBV15 and TRBJ1-3; no clear D. The CDR3 spans 16 residues. Trimming left V 3 bases short and J 2 bases short, with 14 bases between. Germline CDR1 and CDR2: LNHNV and YYDKDF (reference sequence). The CDR3 is CATSSGRQKAGNTIYF. The CDR3, as DNA: TGTGCCACCAGCAGTGGTAGGCAGAAGGCTGGAAACACCATATATTTT.

This chain uses TRBV9 with TRBJ2-3, with a weak D call TRBD2 (6 bases). V gave up 0 bases and J gave up 7 bases, with 12 bases separating them. This CDR3 is built from 14 residues. The germline V gene has CDR1 SGDLS and CDR2 YYNGEE. The CDR3 here is CASSVGTTANTQYF. The CDR3 nucleotides are TGTGCCAGCAGCGTAGGGACTACCGCCAATACGCAGTATTTT.

The chain links TRBV27 to TRBJ2-3, with 9 bases matching TRBD1. Germline V lookup: CDR1 MNHEY, CDR2 SMNVEV (reference sequence). With V trimmed by 3 bases and J by 3 bases, 7 bases remained unmatched. The CDR3 loop spans 16 amino acids. The CDR3 region is CASSFSQGAGTDTQYF. The CDR3 region has the DNA TGTGCCAGCAGTTTCTCACAGGGGGCTGGAACAGATACGCAGTATTTT.

The rearrangement joins TRBV7-3 to TRBJ2-2, with D possibly matching TRBD2 (8 bases). Germline V lookup: CDR1 SGHTA, CDR2 FQGTGA. The CDR3 has 17 residues. The V end lost 2 bases, the J end lost 6 bases, and 19 bases lay between the germline ends. The CDR3 DNA is TGTGCCAGCAGCTTAGGACTAGCAGGGGGATCCTCCGGGGAGCTGTTTTTT. Its translation: CASSLGLAGGSSGELFF.

The chain employs TRBV2 and TRBJ1-1, with D uncertain. The CDR3 runs 13 residues. The germline CDR1 and CDR2 sequences are SNHLY and FYNNEI. Trimming shortened V by 2 bases and J by 4 bases, and 8 bases separated the two germline ends. CDR3 loop: CASSEISSTEAFF. The CDR3 bases are TGTGCCAGCAGTGAAATTTCGTCCACTGAAGCTTTCTTT.

The chain links TRBV30 to TRBJ1-2, with D uncertain. Germline lookup yields CDR1 GTSNPN and CDR2 SVGIG (reference sequence). Trimming shortened V by 0 bases and J by 8 bases, and 7 bases separated the two germline ends. The CDR3 consists of 11 residues. The CDR3 loop is CAWSVFWGYTF. Written as DNA, the CDR3 is TGTGCCTGGAGTGTCTTCTGGGGCTACACCTTC.

V and J are TRBV9 and TRBJ2-5; 9 bases line up with TRBD2. V shed 0 bases, J shed 5 bases, and the junction held 5 bases outside the gene matches. There are 15 residues in the CDR3. Germline V lookup: CDR1 SGDLS, CDR2 YYNGEE. The CDR3: CASSVVASGDETQYF. DNA for the CDR3: TGTGCCAGCAGCGTAGTGGCTAGCGGGGATGAGACCCAGTACTTC.

This chain links TRBV21-1 with TRBJ2-5; TRBD2, as called in the table, went unchecked against the DNA. TRBV21-1 represents a pseudogene. The CDR3 consists of 13 residues. The CDR3 here is CASRGGYQETQYF. The CDR3 DNA reads TGTGCCAGCCGGGGTGGGTACCAAGAGACCCAGTACTTC.

DNA for the CDR3: TGTGCCAGCAGTGTCAACCCTAACTATGGCTACACCTTC. This gives the protein CASSVNPNYGYTF. V is TRBV6-5 and J is TRBJ1-2; D unresolved. CDR1 MNHEY and CDR2 SVGAGI come from the germline V gene. The CDR3 totals 13 residues. Trimming removed 5 bases from V and 0 bases from J, with 7 bases in between.